The clone carrying this T cell receptor (beta chain) was picked up one time. The sample holds other DNA sequences that translate to the same CDR3. Recent acute infections and vaccinations were absent in the healthy HIV-negative adult donors. The assay was immunoSEQ multiplex PCR, and TCRdb's table has in-frame clones only and misses some. The sample includes 600,000 to 800,000 clones, roughly 72% seen only once; the top ten take approximately 1.7%. The data belong to a study of shared clonotypes between healthy human individuals. This receptor was obtained from a woman in her thirties in good health. Sequenced: memory CD4+ T cells sorted from blood. Noted subset: CD45RA-negative fraction.

The CDR3 coding sequence is TGTGCCAGCAGCCTACAGGGGGCACGCAATCAGCCCCAGCATTTT. It codes for CASSLQGARNQPQHF. V gene TRBV28 combines with J gene TRBJ1-5; TRBD1 agrees at 9 bases. V shed 6 bases, J shed 2 bases, and the junction held 5 bases outside the gene matches. The CDR3 has 15 amino acids. Germline V gene lookup returns CDR1 MDHEN and CDR2 SYDVKM.